The TCR beta chain described here comes from a study of blood T cells in healthy people across ages. Healthy Caucasians from Russia aged roughly 6 to 100 served as donors. Every donor provided 7.5 to 10 milliliters of peripheral blood. This CDR3 comprises 16 residues. V lost 0 bases and J lost 11; bases outside the gene matches: 10. CDR1 and CDR2 from the germline V gene are ENHRY and SYGVKD. A J-beta primer mix and a sample-barcoded 5' primer were used in a second PCR of roughly 6 to 11 cycles. TCRdb independently ran MiXCR on the 5' RACE reads; one entry per CDR3 protein. The repertoire holds around 500,000 distinct CDR3 sequences, about 45% seen once, with 20% to 25% in the top ten.

The chain recombines TRBV10-3 with TRBJ2-5; 12 nucleotides align to TRBD2. This clonotype was sampled from an elderly man in good health. Material for sequencing was blood. The CDR3 is CAISESWTSGKTEQYF. The CDR3 region has the DNA TGTGCCATCAGTGAGTCGTGGACTAGCGGGAAGACTGAGCAGTACTTC.